This TCR beta chain was sequenced during a study of blood T cell repertoires in COVID-19. V lost 1 base to trimming and J lost 0 bases, with 8 bases between them. CDR3 length: 14 amino acids. Looked up from germline, CDR1 is GTSNPN and CDR2 is SVGIG (reference sequence). Method: immunoSEQ multiplex PCR; TCRdb's copy keeps in-frame clones and lacks some. The sample has more than 200,000 clones, 80% to 90% seen once; the top ten hold roughly 1.9%. The source material was peripheral blood. The chain uses TRBV30 and TRBJ2-3; D might be TRBD1 (6 bases). The clonotype was recovered from a man aged 25-40 years with active or convalescent COVID-19. The CDR3 loop reads CAWSGTVSTDTQYF. As DNA, the CDR3 is TGTGCCTGGAGTGGGACAGTCAGCACAGATACGCAGTATTTT.